A single sample gave rise to the 30 T cell receptor beta chains below, sequenced in a study of cytomegalovirus exposure and HLA in healthy donors. Here immunoSEQ multiplex PCR was the method, and the copy in TCRdb shows in-frame clones only, minus some. Of some 160,000 clones listed, roughly 91% are singletons. Sequenced input: PBMCs. These receptors all come from a man between 18 and 35 years old in good health and CMV-seronegative.

This chain connects TRBV7-2 to TRBJ1-2, with D tentatively TRBD1 (5 bases). In germline, CDR1 is SGHTA, CDR2 FQGNSA. The CDR3 is 13 residues long. Between the trimmed V and J ends, which lost 4 bases and 7 bases, there was a span of 13 bases. The CDR3 bases are TGTGCCAGCAGCTGGGGGGGTTCTCCTGGCTACACCTTC. Its translation is CASSWGGSPGYTF.

This rearrangement joins TRBV7-9 to TRBJ2-6; D call uncertain. The CDR3 spans 16 residues. The V and J ends lost 9 bases and 2 bases respectively, with 17 bases between them. Germline loops: CDR1 SEHNR, CDR2 FQNEAQ (reference sequence). Here the CDR3 reads CASVSFLETGANVLTF. CDR3 sequence (DNA): TGTGCCAGTGTTTCGTTTTTGGAGACTGGGGCCAACGTCCTGACTTTC.

The V call is TRBV28, the J call TRBJ2-7; D perhaps matches TRBD1 (6 bases). This CDR3 has 13 amino acids. Germline V gene sequence: CDR1 MDHEN, CDR2 SYDVKM. V was cut by 3 bases and J by 3 bases, with 9 bases left in between. The CDR3 DNA reads as TGTGCCAGCAGTTTCAGGGGAGTCTACGAGCAGTACGTC. It specifies CASSFRGVYEQYV.

The CDR3 is CASSLQGFSSGNTIYF. The CDR3 region has the DNA TGTGCCAGCAGCTTACAGGGATTTAGCTCTGGAAACACCATATATTTT. The chain has TRBV27 and TRBJ1-3; TRBD1 might be the D (6 bases). Germline V gene data show CDR1 as MNHEY and CDR2 as SMNVEV (reference sequence). The CDR3 spans 16 residues. V was shortened by 6 bases and J by 0 bases, with 15 bases between the two germline ends.

The chain recombines TRBV27 with TRBJ2-1; D perhaps matches TRBD1 (6 bases). V shed 5 bases and J shed 11 bases, with 16 bases lying between them. The CDR3 contains 13 residues. Germline lookup yields CDR1 MNHEY and CDR2 SMNVEV (reference sequence). The CDR3 DNA is TGTGCCAGCAGTCCTTACTCAGGGGAGAAGCAGTTCTTC. Protein: CASSPYSGEKQFF.

The chain carries TRBV28 and TRBJ2-2, with a weak D call TRBD2 (6 bases). V gave up 10 bases and J gave up 4 bases, with 13 bases separating them. Germline V CDR1 and CDR2: MDHEN, SYDVKM. The CDR3 runs to 13 residues. The CDR3 DNA is TGTGCCACCCCGGGACTCCTCACCGGGGAGCTGTTTTTT. It translates to CATPGLLTGELFF. Filled out from reference TRBV28 and TRBJ2-2, the complete variable domain reads DVKVTQSSRYLVKRTGEKVFLECVQDMDHENMFWYRQDPGLGLRLIYFSYDVKMKEKGDIPEGYSVSREKKERFSLILESASTNQTSMYLCATPGLLTGELFFGEGSRLTVL.

V is TRBV5-1 and J is TRBJ2-7; 8 positions agree with TRBD2. Germline CDR1 SGHRS, CDR2 YFSETQ. This CDR3 comprises 15 residues. Losses at the gene ends were 7 bases for V and 2 bases for J; bases not matched to a gene: 11. The CDR3 nucleotides are TGCGCCAGCGCCCAGTCAGGGACTAGGACCTACGAGCAGTACTTC. This codes for CASAQSGTRTYEQYF.

V and J are TRBV11-3 and TRBJ2-1; 9 nucleotides align to TRBD2. Germline V CDR1 and CDR2: SGHNT, YENEEA. Trimming at V came to 3 bases and at J to 7 bases, leaving 7 bases not matched to a gene. The CDR3 spans 15 residues. The CDR3 DNA sequence: TGTGCCAGCAGCTTGTCGGCGGGAGGGGGGAATGAGCAGTTCTTC. It translates to CASSLSAGGGNEQFF.

The chain uses TRBV27 and TRBJ2-1, with 12 nucleotides matching TRBD1. Losses at the gene ends were 4 bases for V and 4 bases for J; bases not matched to a gene: 11. CDR1 MNHEY and CDR2 SMNVEV come from the germline V gene (reference sequence). CDR3 length: 18 amino acids. The CDR3 is CASSSGQGAVVGYNEQFF. DNA of the CDR3: TGTGCCAGCAGTTCGGGACAGGGGGCGGTAGTCGGGTACAATGAGCAGTTCTTC.

The chain carries TRBV10-3 and TRBJ1-5; no definite D call. The CDR3 is made up of 15 amino acids. The germline V and J ends were trimmed by 0 bases and 0 bases, with 6 bases remaining between them. Germline CDR1 is ENHRY and CDR2 is SYGVKD. CDR3 sequence reads: CAISESQVSNQPQHF. CDR3 nucleotides: TGTGCCATCAGTGAGTCCCAGGTTAGCAATCAGCCCCAGCATTTT.

This clone was picked up one time. Germline and junction disagree at one end, which may indicate a read error. The J gene is TRBJ1-1, the V gene TRBV2, with D maybe TRBD1 (6 bases). This CDR3 has 14 residues. Germline lookup yields CDR1 SNHLY and CDR2 FYNNEI. DNA of the CDR3: TGTACCAGCTCATGGACAGACGTTGCTACTGAAGCTTTCTTT. Its protein is CTSSWTDVATEAFF.

The chain uses TRBV13 and TRBJ1-1, with TRBD1 identical over 9 bases. The CDR3 totals 14 residues. CDR1 and CDR2 (germline): PRHDT, FYEKMQ (reference sequence). The trim removed 8 bases at V and 5 bases at J, leaving 9 bases unmatched. CDR3 amino acids: CASGEGQGGTEAFF. The CDR3 DNA reads TGTGCCAGCGGAGAGGGACAGGGTGGGACTGAAGCTTTCTTT.

This clone was picked up one time. The genes are TRBV29-1 and TRBJ2-5, with D unresolved. The CDR3 covers 11 residues. Trimming cost V 4 bases and J 5 bases, with 8 bases left between them. CDR1 and CDR2 from the germline V gene are SQVTM and ANQGSEA. The CDR3 region is CSVVPSETQYF. CDR3 DNA: TGCAGCGTTGTTCCCTCGGAGACCCAGTACTTC.

This rearrangement joins TRBV2 to TRBJ1-1; a possible D gene is TRBD1 (5 bases). The CDR3 length is 13 residues. Germline V CDR1 and CDR2: SNHLY, FYNNEI. V was cut by 5 bases and J by 1 base, with 8 bases left in between. The chain's CDR3 is CASSLQGNTEAFF. CDR3 DNA sequence: TGTGCCAGCAGTCTCCAGGGGAACACTGAAGCTTTCTTT.

The chain joins TRBV5-6 to TRBJ1-1; D remains ambiguous. V was pared by 3 bases and J by 0 bases, with 6 bases between. Per the germline V gene, CDR1 is SGHDT and CDR2 is YYEEEE. The length of the CDR3 is 13 residues. CDR3 amino acids: CASSSGLNTEAFF. The CDR3, as DNA: TGTGCCAGCAGCTCGGGGTTGAACACTGAAGCTTTCTTT.

This sequence joins TRBV4-1 and TRBJ2-5; TRBD2 might be the D (5 bases). V was cut by 2 bases and J by 1 base, with 14 bases left in between. Germline assignment: CDR1 MGHRA and CDR2 YSYEKL. The length of the CDR3 is 16 residues. CDR3 region: CASSQTPRTLQETQYF. In DNA, the CDR3 is TGCGCCAGCAGCCAAACCCCAAGGACTCTCCAAGAGACCCAGTACTTC.

The V call is TRBV28, the J call TRBJ1-5; D remains unclear. Per germline, CDR1 MDHEN and CDR2 SYDVKM. CDR3 length: 14 residues. Trimming pared 6 bases from V and 5 bases from J, leaving 14 bases between. This CDR3 is CASRLGSAHQPQHF. CDR3 DNA sequence: TGTGCCAGCAGGCTCGGCTCAGCGCATCAGCCCCAGCATTTT.

In its sample, this clone was seen a few times. The chain joins TRBV5-1 to TRBJ1-2, with 9 positions matching TRBD1. With V trimmed by 3 bases and J by 6 bases, 6 bases remained unmatched. The CDR3 has 14 residues. Germline V gene data show CDR1 as SGHRS and CDR2 as YFSETQ. The chain's CDR3 is CASSSAGTGHGYTF. DNA for the CDR3: TGCGCCAGCAGCTCGGCGGGGACAGGGCATGGCTACACCTTC.

This clone was detected only once. The chain uses TRBV10-1 and TRBJ2-1; D is undetermined. Germline loops: CDR1 WNHNN, CDR2 SYGVQD (reference sequence). The length of the CDR3 is 13 residues. Between the trimmed V and J ends, which lost 4 bases and 4 bases, there was a span of 8 bases. For the CDR3, the DNA is TGCGCCAGCAGTGGAGGAAGATACAATGAGCAGTTCTTC. Residues: CASSGGRYNEQFF.

The chain uses TRBV5-1 and TRBJ2-4, with 14 bases fitting TRBD2. The CDR3 loop spans 18 amino acids. V was clipped by 4 bases and J by 0 bases; unmatched bases: 6. Germline lookup yields CDR1 SGHRS and CDR2 YFSETQ. The CDR3 DNA reads as TGCGCCAGCAGCCCCGGACTAGCGGGAGGCCTAGCCAAAAACATTCAGTACTTC. Translated: CASSPGLAGGLAKNIQYF.

The chain carries TRBV7-8 and TRBJ2-1; TRBD1 matches 9 bases. This CDR3 is built from 15 residues. J was trimmed by 5 bases and V by 6 bases; bases with no gene match: 8. CDR1 is SGHVS, CDR2 FQNEAQ, per germline. The CDR3 protein is CASRQPGQGNNEQFF. The CDR3 DNA is TGTGCCAGCAGACAACCGGGACAGGGTAACAATGAGCAGTTCTTC.

The CDR3 here is CASSVGQGGTDEAFF. CDR3 DNA sequence: TGTGCCAGCAGCGTAGGACAGGGTGGGACGGATGAAGCTTTCTTT. The gene calls are TRBV4-2 and TRBJ1-1, with TRBD1 matching 8 bases. V shed 5 bases, J shed 7 bases, and the junction held 12 bases outside the gene matches. Germline V lookup: CDR1 LGHNA, CDR2 YNFKEQ. The CDR3 is 15 residues long.

V gene TRBV7-8 combines with J gene TRBJ1-2; D remains unclear. The germline gives CDR1 SGHVS, CDR2 FQNEAQ. The V end lost 3 bases, the J end lost 4 bases, and 12 bases lay between the germline ends. The CDR3 covers 14 residues. CDR3 coding DNA: TGTGCCAGCAGCTTCCGGGTGGCCCCCTATGGCTACACCTTC. It translates to CASSFRVAPYGYTF.

J is TRBJ1-4 and V is TRBV7-8; TRBD1 is a possible D gene (5 bases). V lost 1 base, J lost 7 bases, and 13 bases lay in between. The germline CDR1 and CDR2 sequences are SGHVS and FQNEAQ. This CDR3 is 15 amino acids long. CDR3 nucleotide sequence: TGTGCCAGCAGCTTAGGAAAGGGGAGGGGTGAAAAACTGTTTTTT. Residues: CASSLGKGRGEKLFF.

This clone has more than one count but fewer than ten. The rearrangement uses TRBV7-9 and TRBJ2-2; D gene unclear. Germline lookup yields CDR1 SEHNR and CDR2 FQNEAQ (reference sequence). The CDR3 contains 12 residues. V dropped 1 base and J dropped 8 bases, with 5 bases sitting between them. The CDR3 DNA is TGTGCCAGCAGCTTAGGAGCTGGGGAGCTGTTTTTT. Protein sequence: CASSLGAGELFF.

This clone turned up a few times. The rearrangement uses TRBV6-5 and TRBJ2-7, with TRBD1 matching over 8 bases. The CDR3 has 13 amino acids. The germline gives CDR1 MNHEY, CDR2 SVGAGI. V gave up 9 bases and J gave up 4 bases; unmatched junction bases: 8. The CDR3 bases are TGTGCCAGTCGGCAGGGGGCTACTTACGAGCAGTACTTC. It specifies CASRQGATYEQYF.

In DNA, the CDR3 is TGTGCCAGCAGACCCAGGGCGACTGGAAACACCATATATTTT. Its protein product is CASRPRATGNTIYF. This chain links TRBV11-2 with TRBJ1-3; possible D gene TRBD1, 5 bases. Trimming stripped 6 bases from V and 2 bases from J, with 11 bases between. The CDR3 runs to 14 residues. The germline V gene encodes CDR1 SGHAT and CDR2 FQNNGV. Full variable domain (outside the CDR3, taken from reference TRBV11-2 and TRBJ1-3): EAGVAQSPRYKIIEKRQSVAFWCNPISGHATLYWYQQILGQGPKLLIQFQNNGVVDDSQLPKDRFSAERLKGVDSTLKIQPAKLEDSAVYLCASRPRATGNTIYFGEGSWLTVV.

The rearrangement joins TRBV28 to TRBJ1-5; TRBD1 might be the D (5 bases). Trimming removed 2 bases at V and 10 bases at J, with 18 bases between. The CDR3 contains 15 residues. Germline CDR1 is MDHEN and CDR2 is SYDVKM. The DNA for the CDR3 is TGTGCCAGCAGTTTAAGAACAGGTTTTGTTCTACCCCAGCATTTT. Encoded protein: CASSLRTGFVLPQHF.

This chain joins TRBV6-5 and TRBJ1-2; D is ambiguous. The CDR3 has 13 residues. Germline CDR1 is MNHEY and CDR2 is SVGAGI. Trimming removed 5 bases at V and 12 bases at J, with 19 bases between. The CDR3 loop is CASSEAGTTRHTF. The CDR3 coding sequence is TGTGCCAGCAGTGAGGCAGGCACCACTAGGCACACCTTC.

This rearrangement joins TRBV19 to TRBJ2-7; D remains unclear. This CDR3 comprises 15 residues. V was clipped by 2 bases and J by 6 bases, with 17 bases between them. Germline V gene sequence: CDR1 LNHDA, CDR2 SQIVND (reference sequence). The CDR3 coding sequence is TGTGCCAGTAGTATATCGTCAGCTTCAGTGGGCGAGCAGTACGTC. Protein: CASSISSASVGEQYV.